This is a list of T cell receptor beta chains from one sample in a study of type 1 and type 2 diabetes patients. TCRdb processed the multiplex PCR reads anew with MiXCR; each CDR3 protein has one entry. The table records 250,000 to 300,000 distinct CDR3 sequences, 40% to 50% of them present only once. Sequenced sample: peripheral blood mononuclear cells (PBMCs). These receptor sequences come from a man between 18 and 35 years old with type 2 diabetes. Each CDR3 is given with its conserved first and last residue. Each record gives: D gene, V gene, J gene, clone size, CDR3 DNA, CDR3 protein. D genes are given only for firm matches. A clone size is listed for some rows: how often the clone was seen (once, few, many), or a class if it is expanded.

D gene: TRBD1; V gene: TRBV19; J gene: TRBJ1-2; clone size: -; CDR3 DNA: TGTGCCAGTAGACAAACCGGGACAGGGATATATGGCTACACCTTC; CDR3 protein: CASRQTGTGIYGYTF
D gene: -; V gene: TRBV20-1; J gene: TRBJ2-5; clone size: few; CDR3 DNA: TGCAGTGCCGGGGAGCGGCCCCAAGAGACCCAGTACTTC; CDR3 protein: CSAGERPQETQYF
D gene: -; V gene: TRBV7-6; J gene: TRBJ2-1; clone size: -; CDR3 DNA: TGTGCCAGCAGCTTAACCGGGACGGTCACCTACAATGAGCAGTTCTTC; CDR3 protein: CASSLTGTVTYNEQFF
D gene: -; V gene: TRBV6-1; J gene: TRBJ1-5; clone size: -; CDR3 DNA: TGTGCCAGCAAAGGGACGGTGGGGAGCAATCAGCCCCAGCATTTT; CDR3 protein: CASKGTVGSNQPQHF
D gene: TRBD1; V gene: TRBV2; J gene: TRBJ2-7; clone size: many; CDR3 DNA: TGTGCCAGCAGAAAGGGACAGGTTGTCTACGAGCAGTACTTC; CDR3 protein: CASRKGQVVYEQYF
D gene: TRBD1; V gene: TRBV9; J gene: TRBJ1-1; clone size: -; CDR3 DNA: TGTGCCACCAGCAGCGAACAGGGGACTGAAGCTTTCTTT; CDR3 protein: CATSSEQGTEAFF
D gene: -; V gene: TRBV30; J gene: TRBJ1-2; clone size: -; CDR3 DNA: TGTGCCTGGAGTGGTGGGCAGGGATATGGCTACACCTTC; CDR3 protein: CAWSGGQGYGYTF
D gene: TRBD2; V gene: TRBV28; J gene: TRBJ2-7; clone size: -; CDR3 DNA: TGTGCCAGCAGTCCGATGGGGGAGGGGCCCTACGAGCAGTACTTC; CDR3 protein: CASSPMGEGPYEQYF
D gene: -; V gene: TRBV27; J gene: TRBJ1-4; clone size: few; CDR3 DNA: TGTGCCAGCATCCTCGGTTGGACTAATGAAAAACTGTTTTTT; CDR3 protein: CASILGWTNEKLFF
D gene: -; V gene: TRBV19; J gene: TRBJ2-2; clone size: many; CDR3 DNA: TGTGCCAGTGCGGCGAACCGAGCGAACACCGGGGAGCTGTTTTTT; CDR3 protein: CASAANRANTGELFF
D gene: TRBD1; V gene: TRBV13; J gene: TRBJ2-7; clone size: few; CDR3 DNA: TGTGCCAGCAGCTCAAGGACAGGCGTGGACGAGCAGTACTTC; CDR3 protein: CASSSRTGVDEQYF
D gene: -; V gene: TRBV7-9; J gene: TRBJ1-2; clone size: -; CDR3 DNA: TGTGCCAGCAGCTTAGACCTCAAGGCGTGGGACTATGGCTACACCTTC; CDR3 protein: CASSLDLKAWDYGYTF
D gene: -; V gene: TRBV7-2; J gene: TRBJ1-2; clone size: -; CDR3 DNA: TGTGCCAGCAGCTCTGCAGCCCGGGGCTACACCTTC; CDR3 protein: CASSSAARGYTF
D gene: TRBD2; V gene: TRBV10-3; J gene: TRBJ2-7; clone size: few; CDR3 DNA: TGTGCCATCAGTGACAGGCTCGGACTAGCGGGATCCTACGAGCAGTACTTC; CDR3 protein: CAISDRLGLAGSYEQYF
D gene: TRBD2; V gene: TRBV20-1; J gene: TRBJ2-3; clone size: -; CDR3 DNA: TGCAGTGCTAGCGATAAAGGACTAGCGGGCACAGATACGCAGTATTTT; CDR3 protein: CSASDKGLAGTDTQYF
D gene: -; V gene: TRBV2; J gene: TRBJ1-3; clone size: few; CDR3 DNA: TGTGCCAGCAGTGTCGACGGGGGAAACACCATATATTTT; CDR3 protein: CASSVDGGNTIYF
D gene: -; V gene: TRBV4-3; J gene: TRBJ1-1; clone size: -; CDR3 DNA: TGCGCCAGCAGCCAAGACAGGGGCCTAGGGGCTGAAGCTTTCTTT; CDR3 protein: CASSQDRGLGAEAFF
D gene: -; V gene: TRBV20-1; J gene: TRBJ2-1; clone size: -; CDR3 DNA: TGCAGTGCAATCCACCAGAACTACAATGAGCAGTTCTTC; CDR3 protein: CSAIHQNYNEQFF
D gene: -; V gene: TRBV14; J gene: TRBJ2-7; clone size: -; CDR3 DNA: TGTGCCAGCAGTCACGTAGGGGGTGCGGAAGAGCAGTACTTC; CDR3 protein: CASSHVGGAEEQYF
D gene: TRBD2; V gene: TRBV6-6; J gene: TRBJ2-3; clone size: once; CDR3 DNA: TGTGCCATCAGTGAGTCGCGGGGGGGGAGCACAGATACGCAGTATTTT; CDR3 protein: CAISESRGGSTDTQYF
D gene: -; V gene: TRBV19; J gene: TRBJ2-1; clone size: few; CDR3 DNA: TGTGCCAGTAGTGCCCCTTATGGGACCTACAATGAGCAGTTCTTC; CDR3 protein: CASSAPYGTYNEQFF
D gene: -; V gene: TRBV19; J gene: TRBJ1-1; clone size: -; CDR3 DNA: TGTGCCAGTAGTATCGCCAAGAACACTGAAGCTTTCTTT; CDR3 protein: CASSIAKNTEAFF
D gene: TRBD2; V gene: TRBV19; J gene: TRBJ2-3; clone size: few; CDR3 DNA: TGTGCCAGTAGCAAACAGACTAGCGGGCGCACAGATACGCAGTATTTT; CDR3 protein: CASSKQTSGRTDTQYF
D gene: -; V gene: TRBV4-3; J gene: TRBJ1-2; clone size: -; CDR3 DNA: TGCGCCAGCAGCCAAGTGTCCGGGGGCTCTGGCTACACCTTC; CDR3 protein: CASSQVSGGSGYTF
D gene: TRBD2; V gene: TRBV10-3; J gene: TRBJ2-1; clone size: -; CDR3 DNA: TGTGCCACCAGCCCACCTAGCGGGGGAGGCTACAATGAGCAGTTCTTC; CDR3 protein: CATSPPSGGGYNEQFF
D gene: -; V gene: TRBV20-1; J gene: TRBJ1-1; clone size: -; CDR3 DNA: TGCAGTGCTAGGTTGCCAGGAGACACTGAAGCTTTCTTT; CDR3 protein: CSARLPGDTEAFF
D gene: -; V gene: TRBV2; J gene: TRBJ1-2; clone size: many; CDR3 DNA: TGTGCCAGCAGTGAAGGCAGCCTTTATGGCTACACCTTC; CDR3 protein: CASSEGSLYGYTF
D gene: -; V gene: TRBV29-1; J gene: TRBJ2-7; clone size: few; CDR3 DNA: TGCAGCGCCGGGACATTTTACGAGCAGTACTTC; CDR3 protein: CSAGTFYEQYF
D gene: TRBD1; V gene: TRBV5-1; J gene: TRBJ1-1; clone size: once; CDR3 DNA: TGCGCCAGCAGCCCCACCGGACAGGGAGCTTTCTTT; CDR3 protein: CASSPTGQGAFF
D gene: TRBD1; V gene: TRBV2; J gene: TRBJ1-4; clone size: -; CDR3 DNA: TGTGCCAGCACAGAAACCGGGACAGGGGAAGAAAAACTGTTTTTT; CDR3 protein: CASTETGTGEEKLFF
D gene: -; V gene: TRBV20-1; J gene: TRBJ2-2; clone size: -; CDR3 DNA: TGCAGTGCTAGAGAGCAGGGGCACCGAGGCGGGGAGCTGTTTTTT; CDR3 protein: CSAREQGHRGGELFF
D gene: -; V gene: TRBV7-9; J gene: TRBJ2-7; clone size: few; CDR3 DNA: TGTGCCAGCAGCCACACAGACAGCTCCTACGAGCAGTACTTC; CDR3 protein: CASSHTDSSYEQYF
D gene: TRBD1; V gene: TRBV12-3/TRBV12-4; J gene: TRBJ1-1; clone size: -; CDR3 DNA: TGTGCCAGTAGCAGGTGGACAGGGGTGAACACTGAAGCTTTCTTT; CDR3 protein: CASSRWTGVNTEAFF
D gene: -; V gene: TRBV19; J gene: TRBJ2-5; clone size: few; CDR3 DNA: TGTGCCAGTAGTATCCGACTGCTAGAGACCCAGTACTTC; CDR3 protein: CASSIRLLETQYF
D gene: TRBD1; V gene: TRBV10-3; J gene: TRBJ2-7; clone size: -; CDR3 DNA: TGTGCCATCAGCCCCCCTCCGGGACAGGGGGCGATTTACGAGCAGTACTTC; CDR3 protein: CAISPPPGQGAIYEQYF
D gene: -; V gene: TRBV7-3; J gene: TRBJ2-3; clone size: -; CDR3 DNA: TGTGCCAGCAGCTTAGCGGGGCGGGCAGATACGCAGTATTTT; CDR3 protein: CASSLAGRADTQYF
D gene: -; V gene: TRBV6-5; J gene: TRBJ1-2; clone size: few; CDR3 DNA: TGTGCCAGCAGTTACTCGAGGGGTCGGGGGGCCGGTGGCTACACCTTC; CDR3 protein: CASSYSRGRGAGGYTF
D gene: -; V gene: TRBV2; J gene: TRBJ2-5; clone size: -; CDR3 DNA: TGTGCCAGCACTCGTCCTGACTTCCAAGAGACCCAGTACTTC; CDR3 protein: CASTRPDFQETQYF
D gene: -; V gene: TRBV6-5; J gene: TRBJ1-2; clone size: -; CDR3 DNA: TGCGCCAGCAGCCAAGAAGGGGCTTCCTATGGCTACACCTTC; CDR3 protein: CASSQEGASYGYTF
D gene: -; V gene: TRBV7-9; J gene: TRBJ2-5; clone size: few; CDR3 DNA: TGTGCCAGCAGACCTAAAACCGGGGCCCAAGAGACCCAGTACTTC; CDR3 protein: CASRPKTGAQETQYF
D gene: TRBD1; V gene: TRBV19; J gene: TRBJ2-7; clone size: -; CDR3 DNA: TGTGCCAGTAGCCGAACAGGGGGCGCGGGGTCCTACGAGCAGTACTTC; CDR3 protein: CASSRTGGAGSYEQYF
D gene: -; V gene: TRBV19; J gene: TRBJ1-4; clone size: few; CDR3 DNA: TGTGCCAGTAGTATAGATGAAAAACTGTTTTTT; CDR3 protein: CASSIDEKLFF
D gene: -; V gene: TRBV7-2; J gene: TRBJ1-5; clone size: -; CDR3 DNA: TGTGCCAGCAGTGCGGGCCATAGCAATCAGCCCCAGCATTTT; CDR3 protein: CASSAGHSNQPQHF
D gene: -; V gene: TRBV19; J gene: TRBJ2-1; clone size: -; CDR3 DNA: TGCAGCGTTGACAACTCGCGGGCGGGCTACAATGAGCAGTTCTTC; CDR3 protein: CSVDNSRAGYNEQFF
D gene: -; V gene: TRBV4-3; J gene: TRBJ1-2; clone size: -; CDR3 DNA: TGCGCCAGCAGCCAAAGGGCGGGACGGAAGAACATAACCAACTATGGCTACACCTTC; CDR3 protein: CASSQRAGRKNITNYGYTF
D gene: TRBD1; V gene: TRBV7-9; J gene: TRBJ2-5; clone size: few; CDR3 DNA: TGTGCCAGCAGTAAAGCAGGGGGCGCGAAGACCCAGTACTTC; CDR3 protein: CASSKAGGAKTQYF
D gene: -; V gene: TRBV27; J gene: TRBJ2-7; clone size: few; CDR3 DNA: TGTGCCAGCAGTTCAGGCCCCGAGCAGTACTTC; CDR3 protein: CASSSGPEQYF
D gene: -; V gene: TRBV19; J gene: TRBJ2-2; clone size: -; CDR3 DNA: TGTGCCAGTAGTATAGTAGCGGCGAACACCGGGGAGCTGTTTTTT; CDR3 protein: CASSIVAANTGELFF
D gene: -; V gene: TRBV10-2; J gene: TRBJ2-1; clone size: -; CDR3 DNA: TGCGCCAGCAGTAGGGAGGGGGGGGACAATGAGCAGTTCTTC; CDR3 protein: CASSREGGDNEQFF
D gene: -; V gene: TRBV19; J gene: TRBJ2-2; clone size: -; CDR3 DNA: TGTGCCAGTAGTACAGGAGGGGAGCTGTTTTTT; CDR3 protein: CASSTGGELFF
D gene: -; V gene: TRBV6-2/TRBV6-3; J gene: TRBJ2-5; clone size: -; CDR3 DNA: TGTGCCAGCAGTCAAGGGACCGTGTACCAAGAGACCCAGTACTTC; CDR3 protein: CASSQGTVYQETQYF
D gene: -; V gene: TRBV13; J gene: TRBJ2-5; clone size: few; CDR3 DNA: TGTGCCAGCAGTCAGGGGGGGACCCAGTACTTC; CDR3 protein: CASSQGGTQYF
D gene: TRBD2; V gene: TRBV15; J gene: TRBJ2-5; clone size: -; CDR3 DNA: TGTGCCACCACCGGGAGTAGCGGGAGATTCATCCTGCGCCAGACCCAGTACTTC; CDR3 protein: CATTGSSGRFILRQTQYF
D gene: TRBD1; V gene: TRBV30; J gene: TRBJ1-5; clone size: once; CDR3 DNA: TGTGCCTGGACAGGGGGACGTAGCAATCAGCCCCAGCATTTT; CDR3 protein: CAWTGGRSNQPQHF
D gene: -; V gene: TRBV7-9; J gene: TRBJ2-6; clone size: -; CDR3 DNA: TGTGCCAGCAGTTTTCGAACAGGGTCTGGGGCCAACGTCCTGACTTTC; CDR3 protein: CASSFRTGSGANVLTF
D gene: TRBD2; V gene: TRBV19; J gene: TRBJ2-3; clone size: -; CDR3 DNA: TGTGCCAGTAGTATCGGGAGGGAATTCACAGATACGCAGTATTTT; CDR3 protein: CASSIGREFTDTQYF
D gene: -; V gene: TRBV2; J gene: TRBJ2-3; clone size: -; CDR3 DNA: TGTGCCAGCACCAGCACAGATACGCGGTATTTT; CDR3 protein: CASTSTDTRYF
D gene: TRBD2; V gene: TRBV29-1; J gene: TRBJ2-5; clone size: -; CDR3 DNA: TGCAGCGCCCTAGGGGCGGGAGGTTGGGAGACCCAGTACTTC; CDR3 protein: CSALGAGGWETQYF